One sample yielded the 18 T cell receptor beta chains listed below, sequenced in a study of a mutant IDH1 vaccine in newly diagnosed glioma. Assay used: immunoSEQ multiplex PCR; TCRdb lists only in-frame clones, some missing. The sample has about 68,000 clones; approximately 81% are singletons. Documented time point: week 35, safety follow-up. What each vaccine dose contained was 300 ug of mutant IDH1 20-mer peptide, accompanied by topical imiquimod. These receptors have no known antigen. Sequenced material: PBMCs, taken from a glioma patient whose treatment included an IDH1 peptide vaccine. These receptors came from a man between 18 and 29 years old with glioma.

The chain links TRBV19 to TRBJ2-2; 9 bases are shared with TRBD1. The germline V gene encodes CDR1 LNHDA and CDR2 SQIVND (reference sequence). V was clipped by 3 bases and J by 6 bases; unmatched bases: 5. This CDR3 has 15 amino acids. The CDR3 region has the DNA TGTGCCAGTAGTATTAGGACAGGGGTGGCCGGGGAGCTGTTTTTT. It encodes CASSIRTGVAGELFF.

V gene TRBV13 combines with J gene TRBJ1-2, with 11 nucleotides matching TRBD1. With 5 bases clipped from V and 8 bases from J, the junction kept 10 bases outside the gene matches. The CDR3 consists of 15 residues. Germline CDR1 PRHDT, CDR2 FYEKMQ (reference sequence). This CDR3 reads CASSPEGQGDRGYTF. The DNA of the CDR3 is TGTGCCAGCAGCCCAGAGGGACAGGGGGACCGCGGCTACACCTTC. Full variable domain (outside the CDR3, taken from reference TRBV13 and TRBJ1-2): AAGVIQSPRHLIKEKRETATLKCYPIPRHDTVYWYQQGPGQDPQFLISFYEKMQSDKGSIPDRFSAQQFSDYHSELNMSSLELGDSALYFCASSPEGQGDRGYTFGSGTRLTVV.

The chain uses TRBV30 and TRBJ2-5, with unresolved D. V was cut by 4 bases and J by 2 bases, with 14 bases left in between. This CDR3 region has 14 residues. Germline lookup yields CDR1 GTSNPN and CDR2 SVGIG (reference sequence). Here the CDR3 reads CAWMVDAVQETQYF. DNA for the CDR3: TGTGCCTGGATGGTAGACGCAGTTCAAGAGACCCAGTACTTC.

The gene calls are TRBV6-5 and TRBJ2-1, with 12 bases fitting TRBD1. The CDR3 is made up of 16 amino acids. V lost 4 bases to trimming and J lost 5 bases; unmatched junction nucleotides: 6. Germline V gene data show CDR1 as MNHEY and CDR2 as SVGAGI. The CDR3 is CASSSTGTGGHNEQFF. In nucleotides, the CDR3 is TGTGCCAGCAGTTCTACCGGGACAGGGGGCCACAATGAGCAGTTCTTC.

This chain joins TRBV15 and TRBJ1-2, with 7 bases identical to TRBD1. The CDR3 runs to 17 residues. V trimming: 0 bases; J trimming: 3 bases; junction bases outside the gene matches: 10. Germline V gene sequence: CDR1 LNHNV, CDR2 YYDKDF (reference sequence). The DNA of the CDR3 is TGTGCCACCAGCAGAGAGTGGAAGGGGGCGCTTTACTATGGCTACACCTTC. Protein product: CATSREWKGALYYGYTF.

The chain employs TRBV14 and TRBJ1-1; tentative D call: TRBD1 (6 bases). Trimming removed 4 bases at V and 6 bases at J, with 18 bases between. Germline V gene data show CDR1 as SGHDN and CDR2 as FVKESK. CDR3 size: 15 residues. For the CDR3, the DNA is TGTGCCAGCAGCCCAATACAGGGCGCCGGGGCTGAAGCTTTCTTT. Translated: CASSPIQGAGAEAFF.

This chain joins TRBV5-6 and TRBJ2-5; 7 bases fit TRBD1. The trim removed 5 bases at V and 1 base at J, leaving 8 bases unmatched. The CDR3 runs to 15 residues. The germline V gene has CDR1 SGHDT and CDR2 YYEEEE. The CDR3 nucleotides are TGTGCCAGCAGTCCAGTCCGGGACAGCCAAGAGACCCAGTACTTC. It codes for CASSPVRDSQETQYF. The full variable domain, with the rest looked up from reference TRBV5-6 and TRBJ2-5, is DAGVTQSPTHLIKTRGQQVTLRCSPKSGHDTVSWYQQALGQGPQFIFQYYEEEERQRGNFPDRFSGHQFPNYSSELNVNALLLGDSALYLCASSPVRDSQETQYFGPGTRLLVL.

The V and J genes are TRBV13 and TRBJ2-2; possible D gene TRBD1, 5 bases. V was cut by 7 bases and J by 8 bases, with 29 bases left in between. This CDR3 has 18 residues. Germline V gene data show CDR1 as PRHDT and CDR2 as FYEKMQ (reference sequence). The CDR3 DNA reads as TGTGCCAGCAAAGATGTAGAAAAGACAGCCCACAAGGAGGGGGAGCTGTTTTTT. As protein: CASKDVEKTAHKEGELFF.

The CDR3: CASSQWTGSYEQYF. CDR3 nucleotides: TGCGCCAGCAGCCAGTGGACTGGCTCCTACGAGCAGTACTTC. The V gene is TRBV4-3, the J gene TRBJ2-7; D might be TRBD2 (5 bases). Trimming left V 3 bases short and J 0 bases short, with 9 bases between. This CDR3 has 14 amino acids. Germline CDR1 LGHNA, CDR2 YSLEER.

The chain carries TRBV6-6 and TRBJ2-7, with a weak D call TRBD1 (5 bases). Germline V CDR1 and CDR2: MNHNY, SVGAGI (reference sequence). The CDR3 contains 13 residues. Trimming removed 2 bases from V and 2 bases from J, with 7 bases in between. The DNA of the CDR3 is TGTGCCAGCAGTTACGGGGCAGCCTACGAGCAGTACTTC. Amino acids: CASSYGAAYEQYF.

CDR3 sequence (DNA): TGTGCCAGCAGCGTGGGACAGGGGTACACTGAAGCTTTCTTT. Protein sequence: CASSVGQGYTEAFF. The V and J genes are TRBV9 and TRBJ1-1; 10 bases match TRBD1. Germline CDR1 is SGDLS and CDR2 is YYNGEE. J was trimmed by 3 bases and V by 2 bases; bases with no gene match: 1. This CDR3 has 14 residues.

The V and J genes are TRBV15 and TRBJ2-4, with 8 bases fitting TRBD1. The junction had 1 base not matched to a gene; V was cut back by 2 bases and J by 1 base. Germline assignment: CDR1 LNHNV and CDR2 YYDKDF (reference sequence). The CDR3 is 15 amino acids. DNA for the CDR3: TGTGCCACCAGCAGACAGGGGGCCGCCAAAAACATTCAGTACTTC. Translation gives CATSRQGAAKNIQYF.

The V call is TRBV2, the J call TRBJ2-6, with no clear D. V was trimmed by 6 bases and J by 0 bases, leaving 6 bases between them. CDR1 and CDR2 (germline): SNHLY, FYNNEI. This CDR3 contains 14 residues. Here the CDR3 reads CASRDYSGANVLTF. The CDR3 DNA sequence: TGTGCCAGCAGGGATTACTCTGGGGCCAACGTCCTGACTTTC.

The gene calls are TRBV10-3 and TRBJ2-4, with D perhaps TRBD2 (7 bases). The CDR3 is made up of 16 amino acids. CDR1 and CDR2 from the germline V gene are ENHRY and SYGVKD. Trimming cost V 8 bases and J 5 bases, with 22 bases left between them. The CDR3 coding sequence is TGTGCCATCTCCGGGGGGCCGTCCAGGATCGAAAACATTCAGTACTTC. It translates to CAISGGPSRIENIQYF.

This chain uses TRBV5-1 with TRBJ2-7; D not resolved. The CDR3 spans 12 residues. V gave up 4 bases and J gave up 6 bases, with 11 bases separating them. CDR1 SGHRS and CDR2 YFSETQ come from the germline V gene. The CDR3: CASSPSVAEQYF. CDR3 bases: TGCGCCAGCAGCCCTTCGGTTGCCGAGCAGTACTTC.

The rearrangement links TRBV25-1 to TRBJ2-4; TRBD2 might be the D (5 bases). V lost 4 bases and J 0 bases, leaving 16 bases between the germline ends. Germline assignment: CDR1 MGHDK and CDR2 SYGVNS. CDR3 length equals 17 residues. The CDR3 nucleotides are TGTGCCAGCAGTGGATCTGGAGGTATCCGAGCCAAAAACATTCAGTACTTC. It encodes CASSGSGGIRAKNIQYF.

This sequence joins TRBV2 and TRBJ2-2; D might be TRBD1 (6 bases). The V end lost 6 bases, the J end lost 5 bases, and 10 bases lay between the germline ends. Germline V gives CDR1 SNHLY, CDR2 FYNNEI. The CDR3 sequence is 13 residues long. This CDR3 is CASRDTGTGELFF. The CDR3 region has the DNA TGTGCCAGCAGAGATACAGGGACCGGGGAGCTGTTTTTT.

The V and J genes are TRBV28 and TRBJ2-7, with TRBD2 matching over 7 bases. The CDR3 has 18 amino acids. The germline gives CDR1 MDHEN, CDR2 SYDVKM. The junction had 18 bases not matched to a gene; V was cut back by 4 bases and J by 3 bases. CDR3 sequence reads: CASSSQGSLRGGVYEQYF. The CDR3 bases are TGTGCCAGCAGTTCGCAGGGTTCGCTGCGCGGGGGAGTCTACGAGCAGTACTTC.